The clone carrying this T cell receptor (beta chain) was recorded a few times. Its antigen is still unknown. The sample originates from a study of high-grade serous ovarian cancer treatment subgroups. General study findings and limits: Without spatial data, bulk sequencing limits insight into HGSC tumor diversity.

The germline V gene has CDR1 SGHVS and CDR2 FNYEAQ. V was clipped by 5 bases and J by 1 base; unmatched bases: 10. The CDR3 consists of 18 residues. Repertoires were generated with immunoSEQ multiplex PCR, while TCRdb's copy carries only in-frame clones and drops some. The data hold some 7,000 clones, with approximately 79% observed a single time. Tumor samples were obtained before definitive surgery or chemotherapy. J is TRBJ2-1 and V is TRBV7-6; TRBD2 matches at 11 bases. This TCR was sampled from a human donor with high-grade serous ovarian cancer. The sample comprised tumor tissue. In nucleotides, the CDR3 is TGTGCCAGCAGCAGATCGGGACTAGCGGTAGAGTCCTACAATGAGCAGTTCTTC. It is translated as CASSRSGLAVESYNEQFF.